This T cell receptor beta chain was sequenced for a study of blood T cells in healthy people across ages. Using a J-beta primer mix together with a sample-barcoded 5' primer, a second PCR was run for roughly 7 to 12 cycles. TCRdb analysed the 5' RACE reads with MiXCR anew, one entry per CDR3 protein. This sample has over 750,000 distinct CDR3 sequences, with 25% found just once. Per sample, a minimum of 6 million PBMCs were isolated. No fewer than 5 micrograms of total RNA were isolated from every sample. Study results and limitations: PBMCs left unsorted prevented a conclusive naive versus antigen-experienced comparison.

This clonotype has only a few counts. What it recognizes is unknown. These same data were also listed under a study on T cells of mothers and their children. That source reports: Overlap measured in related mother-child pairs was slightly, non-significantly higher than in unrelated pairs.

Sequencing was performed on blood. This sequence was found in a boy aged 5 to 17 in good health.

The CDR3 spells CSVTRLDRTDTQYF. The CDR3 DNA follows: TGCAGCGTGACCCGACTAGACCGCACAGATACGCAGTATTTT. The chain couples TRBV29-1 to TRBJ2-3, with D maybe TRBD2 (6 bases). The CDR3 has 14 amino acids. Trimming cost V 6 bases and J 1 base, with 14 bases left between them. In germline, CDR1 is SQVTM, CDR2 ANQGSEA.